Shown below are 18 T cell receptor beta chains from a single sample sequenced in a study of chemoradiotherapy in HPV16-positive cancers. The assay was immunoSEQ multiplex PCR, and TCRdb's table has in-frame clones only and misses some. The sample yields about 29,000 clones, nearly 95% seen once. Specimen: blood, collected from a patient who underwent chemoradiotherapy. These receptors originate from a human donor with HPV-associated anogenital cancer.

The J gene is TRBJ2-4, the V gene TRBV7-2; D may be TRBD1 (6 bases). The ends were cut back, 4 bases at V and 2 bases at J, with 12 bases in the middle. The CDR3 covers 15 residues. Germline CDR1 reads SGHTA; CDR2 reads FQGNSA. CDR3 DNA: TGTGCCAGCAGCTGGGAACAGGGCACCAAAAACATTCAGTACTTC. This translates into CASSWEQGTKNIQYF.

The J gene is TRBJ2-3, the V gene TRBV7-9, with TRBD1 identical over 7 bases. J lost 2 bases, V lost 4 bases, and 12 bases had no gene match. The CDR3 sequence is 17 residues long. Germline-derived CDR1 and CDR2 are SEHNR and FQNEAQ (reference sequence). This CDR3 is CASSWSGQGVFTDTQYF. The CDR3 coding sequence is TGTGCCAGCAGCTGGTCCGGCCAGGGGGTCTTCACAGATACGCAGTATTTT.

The V and J genes are TRBV6-5 and TRBJ2-7; TRBD2 might be the D (6 bases). The germline gives CDR1 MNHEY, CDR2 SVGAGI. There are 14 residues in the CDR3. Trimming pared 6 bases from V and 3 bases from J, leaving 15 bases between. The CDR3 DNA reads as TGTGCCAGCAGCAGGTTCGGGGGATACTACGAGCAGTACTTC. Residues: CASSRFGGYYEQYF.

The chain uses TRBV5-8 and TRBJ1-5; 7 positions match TRBD1. CDR3 length: 17 residues. In germline, CDR1 is SGHTS, CDR2 YDEGEE. The ends lost 7 bases at V and 7 bases at J; junction bases unmatched: 20. The CDR3 DNA sequence: TGTGCCAGCCACATTCGGGAGGGGGCCGTTCCCGGGCAGCCCCAGCATTTT. Its protein product is CASHIREGAVPGQPQHF.

The V and J genes are TRBV4-3 and TRBJ1-4; D gene uncertain. The CDR3 loop spans 15 amino acids. V lost 5 bases and J 0 bases, leaving 10 bases between the germline ends. Germline V gene sequence: CDR1 LGHNA, CDR2 YSLEER. CDR3 in DNA: TGCGCCAGCAGCAACGAGATGGCAACTAATGAAAAACTGTTTTTT. Encoded protein: CASSNEMATNEKLFF.

The gene calls are TRBV4-1 and TRBJ1-2; D possibly corresponds to TRBD1 (6 bases). Germline V gene data show CDR1 as MGHRA and CDR2 as YSYEKL. The CDR3 runs 19 residues. Trimming shortened V by 2 bases and J by 1 base, and 23 bases separated the two germline ends. CDR3 residues: CASSQTRFIWDTINYGYTF. The CDR3 region has the DNA TGCGCCAGCAGCCAAACCCGATTTATATGGGACACGATTAACTATGGCTACACCTTC.

The chain uses TRBV9 and TRBJ2-3, with 11 bases aligning to TRBD2. In germline, CDR1 is SGDLS, CDR2 YYNGEE. CDR3 length equals 16 residues. Trimming cost V 4 bases and J 3 bases; bases outside gene matches: 7. This CDR3 reads CASSTRLAGSTDTQYF. In DNA, the CDR3 is TGTGCCAGCAGCACCAGACTAGCGGGAAGTACAGATACGCAGTATTTT.

V usage is TRBV4-3 and J usage is TRBJ1-4; tentative D call: TRBD1 (5 bases). From germline, CDR1 is LGHNA and CDR2 YSLEER. The CDR3 has 16 residues. Trimming pared 0 bases from V and 3 bases from J, leaving 11 bases between. CDR3 coding DNA: TGCGCCAGCAGCCAAGACTCGGGGGTGGCTAATGAAAAACTGTTTTTT. This codes for CASSQDSGVANEKLFF.

The chain uses TRBV7-2 and TRBJ2-3; the match to TRBD2 covers 9 bases. This CDR3 contains 16 residues. Per germline, CDR1 SGHTA and CDR2 FQGNSA. Trimming removed 1 base from V and 0 bases from J; junction bases left unmatched: 2. The CDR3 here is CASSLGLAGSTDTQYF. CDR3 sequence (DNA): TGTGCCAGCAGCTTAGGGCTAGCGGGAAGCACAGATACGCAGTATTTT.

Only a few counts were recorded for this clone. This rearrangement joins TRBV7-9 to TRBJ2-2; D perhaps matches TRBD1 (6 bases). This CDR3 has 15 residues. CDR1 SEHNR and CDR2 FQNEAQ come from the germline V gene (reference sequence). V dropped 7 bases and J dropped 5 bases, with 17 bases sitting between them. This CDR3 is CASTQTGHSTGELFF. The CDR3 DNA reads as TGTGCCAGCACCCAGACGGGACACTCTACCGGGGAGCTGTTTTTT.

This clone was counted only a few times. V gene TRBV28 combines with J gene TRBJ1-5; D may be TRBD1 (5 bases). The length of the CDR3 is 12 residues. From germline, CDR1 is MDHEN and CDR2 SYDVKM. The V end lost 4 bases, the J end lost 4 bases, and 5 bases lay between the germline ends. CDR3 nucleotides: TGTGCCAGCAGTTCAGGGAATCAGCCCCAGCATTTT. Translating it yields CASSSGNQPQHF.

The chain's CDR3 is CASSSYRGTYEQYF. In nucleotides, the CDR3 is TGTGCCAGCAGCTCGTACAGGGGTACCTACGAGCAGTACTTC. The chain couples TRBV7-2 to TRBJ2-7; TRBD1 matches 7 bases. J gave up 2 bases and V 4 bases, and 5 bases lay outside the gene matches. Per the germline V gene, CDR1 is SGHTA and CDR2 is FQGNSA. The CDR3 sequence is 14 residues long.

The V call is TRBV12-5, the J call TRBJ1-2, with 7 bases that match TRBD1. V was pared by 7 bases and J by 0 bases, with 5 bases of the junction left unmatched. The CDR3 contains 14 residues. From germline, CDR1 is LGHNT and CDR2 FRNRAP. The DNA of the CDR3 is TGTGCTAGTGCTCTCCAGGGGGCTAACTATGGCTACACCTTC. The encoded protein is CASALQGANYGYTF.

The chain has TRBV2 and TRBJ2-7, with D perhaps given as TRBD1 or TRBD2 (6 bases each). This CDR3 spans 17 amino acids. In germline, CDR1 is SNHLY, CDR2 FYNNEI. Trimming stripped 5 bases from V and 3 bases from J, with 23 bases between. The CDR3 region has the DNA TGTGCCAGCAGTTCCCTCTCCTCGGGGGCGCAGGGCTACGAGCAGTACTTC. This translates into CASSSLSSGAQGYEQYF.

The chain uses TRBV7-6 and TRBJ2-2; 9 bases are shared with TRBD1. Germline assignment: CDR1 SGHVS and CDR2 FNYEAQ. Losses at the gene ends were 5 bases for V and 2 bases for J; bases not matched to a gene: 6. This CDR3 has 16 amino acids. The DNA for the CDR3 is TGTGCCAGCAGCACCGGACAGGGGATTAACACCGGGGAGCTGTTTTTT. Translation: CASSTGQGINTGELFF.

The V and J genes are TRBV6-1 and TRBJ2-2, with D unresolved. V dropped 8 bases and J dropped 3 bases, with 10 bases sitting between them. Germline CDR1 reads MNHNS; CDR2 reads SASEGT. The CDR3 is made up of 13 amino acids. The CDR3 sequence is CASSPGDTGELFF. The CDR3 DNA is TGTGCCAGCTCTCCTGGGGACACCGGGGAGCTGTTTTTT.

V and J are TRBV7-3 and TRBJ2-5; D is unresolved. Germline lookup yields CDR1 SGHTA and CDR2 FQGTGA. This CDR3 is 14 amino acids long. The V and J ends lost 2 bases and 2 bases respectively, with 9 bases between them. CDR3 protein: CASSLLGRQETQYF. The CDR3, as DNA: TGTGCCAGCAGCTTACTCGGACGGCAAGAGACCCAGTACTTC.

This clone has just one count. V and J are TRBV7-2 and TRBJ2-2; 8 nucleotides agree with TRBD2. Germline CDR1 reads SGHTA; CDR2 reads FQGNSA. The CDR3 is 15 amino acids. With 4 bases clipped from V and 7 bases from J, the junction kept 8 bases outside the gene matches. The CDR3 DNA sequence: TGTGCCAGCAGCTCCCGGGGGGGGCAGATCGGGGAGCTGTTTTTT. Its protein product is CASSSRGGQIGELFF.